This TCR beta chain came from a study of T cells in Graves' hyperthyroidism and ophthalmopathy. CDR1 SGHTA and CDR2 FQGNSA come from the germline V gene. The J segment lost 6 bases and the V segment lost 4 bases, leaving 7 bases of the junction unmatched. The CDR3 has 14 amino acids. RNA transcripts gave rise to amplified TCR beta CDR3 regions. The HTBI set primed first-round TCR CDR3 RT-PCR. TCRdb fed the multiplex PCR reads into MiXCR, producing one record per CDR3 protein. The sample lists around 580,000 distinct CDR3 sequences; about half were seen once. Uncontrolled infection, other autoimmune disease, pregnancy or lactation barred patients from enrollment.

The chain couples TRBV7-2 to TRBJ1-1; 8 bases map to TRBD1. The specimen was peripheral blood or thyroid tissue (not recorded which). This TCR derives from a woman between 18 and 29 years old with Graves' hyperthyroidism. CDR3 residues: CASSSGQGAAEAFF. The CDR3 DNA reads as TGTGCCAGCAGCTCGGGCCAGGGGGCCGCTGAAGCTTTCTTT. Combining the CDR3 with reference TRBV7-2 and TRBJ1-1 gives the whole variable domain GAGVSQSPSNKVTEKGKDVELRCDPISGHTALYWYRQSLGQGLEFLIYFQGNSAPDKSGLPSDRFSAERTGGSVSTLTIQRTQQEDSAVYLCASSSGQGAAEAFFGQGTRLTVV.